One sample yielded the 10 T cell receptor beta chains listed below, sequenced in a study of blood T cell repertoires in COVID-19. Assay used: immunoSEQ multiplex PCR; TCRdb lists only in-frame clones, some missing. This sample has more than 85,000 clones, with approximately 90% found just once. The source material was peripheral blood. These receptors all come from a woman aged 50 to 65 with acute or convalescent COVID-19.

V usage is TRBV19 and J usage is TRBJ2-7; 9 bases map to TRBD1. The ends lost 3 bases at V and 4 bases at J; junction bases unmatched: 7. This CDR3 has 15 amino acids. CDR1 is LNHDA and CDR2 is SQIVND in the germline V gene (reference sequence). The CDR3 DNA reads as TGTGCCAGTAGTATCGACAGGGGGAGGCTATACGAGCAGTACTTC. This encodes CASSIDRGRLYEQYF.

The chain uses TRBV9 and TRBJ1-5, with D uncertain. The CDR3 is made up of 16 amino acids. Trimming stripped 0 bases from V and 4 bases from J, with 14 bases between. Germline V gene sequence: CDR1 SGDLS, CDR2 YYNGEE. This CDR3 is CASSVDAGGRNQPQHF. The CDR3 DNA is TGTGCCAGCAGCGTAGATGCGGGCGGGAGAAATCAGCCCCAGCATTTT.

The chain recombines TRBV5-1 with TRBJ2-1; the match to TRBD1 covers 7 bases. Germline CDR1 is SGHRS and CDR2 is YFSETQ. The CDR3 length is 12 residues. Germline trimming cut 5 bases from V and 6 bases from J; bases unmatched to any gene: 2. CDR3 region: CASSSGGNEQFF. CDR3 coding DNA: TGCGCCAGCAGTTCAGGGGGCAATGAGCAGTTCTTC. The full variable domain, rest sourced from reference TRBV5-1 and TRBJ2-1, is KAGVTQTPRYLIKTRGQQVTLSCSPISGHRSVSWYQQTPGQGLQFLFEYFSETQRNKGNFPGRFSGRQFSNSRSEMNVSTLELGDSALYLCASSSGGNEQFFGPGTRLTVL.

The gene calls are TRBV10-3 and TRBJ1-5; no reliable D call. The CDR3 spans 16 residues. Germline CDR1 and CDR2: ENHRY and SYGVKD. Trimming removed 0 bases at V and 0 bases at J, with 9 bases between. For the CDR3, the DNA is TGTGCCATCAGTGAGTCTGAGGCTTATAGCAATCAGCCCCAGCATTTT. It encodes CAISESEAYSNQPQHF.

V gene TRBV19 combines with J gene TRBJ1-5, with TRBD1 as a possible D gene (5 bases). Germline values: CDR1 LNHDA, CDR2 SQIVND (reference sequence). The CDR3 loop spans 15 amino acids. V was clipped by 4 bases and J by 0 bases, with 10 bases between them. CDR3 amino acids: CASSTTANSNQPQHF. The CDR3 DNA reads as TGTGCCAGTAGTACGACAGCAAATAGCAATCAGCCCCAGCATTTT.

The genes are TRBV9 and TRBJ2-3, with D uncertain. CDR1 is SGDLS and CDR2 is YYNGEE in the germline V gene. This CDR3 contains 14 residues. Trimming removed 0 bases from V and 4 bases from J, with 9 bases in between. The CDR3 nucleotides are TGTGCCAGCAGCGTAGGCAGTAGCTCAGATACGCAGTATTTT. Amino acids: CASSVGSSSDTQYF.

This rearrangement joins TRBV2 to TRBJ1-1; D uncertain. Trimming stripped 6 bases from V and 2 bases from J, with 10 bases between. The CDR3 runs 13 residues. Germline lookup yields CDR1 SNHLY and CDR2 FYNNEI. The CDR3 sequence is CASRQEDNTEAFF. CDR3 nucleotide sequence: TGTGCCAGCAGGCAGGAAGATAACACTGAAGCTTTCTTT. Full variable domain (missing parts from reference TRBV2 and TRBJ1-1): EPEVTQTPSHQVTQMGQEVILRCVPISNHLYFYWYRQILGQKVEFLVSFYNNEISEKSEIFDDQFSVERPDGSNFTLKIRSTKLEDSAMYFCASRQEDNTEAFFGQGTRLTVV.

The sample holds one count of this clone. The chain carries TRBV5-1 and TRBJ2-1; D possibly corresponds to TRBD2 (5 bases). CDR3 length: 16 amino acids. CDR1 and CDR2 from the germline V gene are SGHRS and YFSETQ. Trimming left V 0 bases short and J 0 bases short, with 10 bases between. The CDR3 nucleotides read TGCGCCAGCAGCTTGGCGGGGTCCAGCTCCTACAATGAGCAGTTCTTC. Amino acids: CASSLAGSSSYNEQFF.

The chain carries TRBV7-6 and TRBJ2-3, with a tentative D call TRBD2 (5 bases). The CDR3 has 13 amino acids. Trimming stripped 6 bases from V and 8 bases from J, with 15 bases between. The germline V gene has CDR1 SGHVS and CDR2 FNYEAQ. CDR3 protein: CASSSLSRGTQYF. The CDR3 DNA reads as TGTGCCAGCAGTTCCCTGTCCCGGGGTACGCAGTATTTT.

The CDR3 DNA reads TGTGCCAGCAGCCCAAGAGGACGGACGCGACAGGCCCAGCATTTT. It codes for CASSPRGRTRQAQHF. The chain links TRBV6-5 to TRBJ1-5; a possible D gene is TRBD1 (6 bases). Germline values: CDR1 MNHEY, CDR2 SVGAGI. Between the trimmed V and J ends, which lost 6 bases and 11 bases, there was a span of 23 bases. This CDR3 comprises 15 residues.